Below are 27 T cell receptor beta chains sequenced from a single sample in a study of blood T cell repertoires in COVID-19. Only in-frame clones appear in the TCRdb table, and some are missing; sequencing was by immunoSEQ multiplex PCR. The data show about 240,000 clones, roughly 86% seen once. The sample comprised PBMCs or T cells enriched from blood (not recorded which). These receptors all stem from a woman between 40 and 50 years old with acute COVID-19.

The chain employs TRBV10-3 and TRBJ2-3; TRBD2 agrees at 9 bases. V lost 4 bases, J lost 4 bases, and 6 bases stayed unmatched. Germline CDR1 is ENHRY and CDR2 is SYGVKD. This CDR3 is built from 15 residues. The CDR3 is CAISARLAEADTQYF. Written as DNA, the CDR3 is TGTGCCATCAGTGCAAGACTAGCGGAGGCAGATACGCAGTATTTT.

CDR3 sequence (DNA): TGCGCCAGCAGCTTGGGGGACTTACTTAATGAGCAGTTCTTC. It is translated as CASSLGDLLNEQFF. The V gene is TRBV5-1, the J gene TRBJ2-1; perhaps TRBD2 as D (6 bases). The V gene's germline CDR1 is SGHRS and CDR2 YFSETQ. There are 14 residues in the CDR3. V was pared by 0 bases and J by 7 bases, with 11 bases between.

V usage is TRBV13 and J usage is TRBJ1-1, with TRBD1 as a possible D gene (6 bases). CDR3 size: 14 residues. The V end lost 4 bases, the J end lost 0 bases, and 9 bases lay between the germline ends. Germline V lookup: CDR1 PRHDT, CDR2 FYEKMQ (reference sequence). CDR3 sequence reads: CASSSGHLNTEAFF. CDR3 in DNA: TGTGCCAGCAGCTCGGGACATTTGAACACTGAAGCTTTCTTT.

V usage is TRBV2 and J usage is TRBJ1-1, with 10 positions matching TRBD1. The CDR3 runs 16 residues. Trimming removed 1 base from V and 11 bases from J; junction bases left unmatched: 13. Per germline, CDR1 SNHLY and CDR2 FYNNEI. DNA for the CDR3: TGTGCCAGCAGTGAAGGGGAAGACAGGGGGCTCGATTTGGCTTTCTTT. Translating gives CASSEGEDRGLDLAFF.

The chain combines TRBV7-9 with TRBJ1-1, with TRBD1 matching over 8 bases. CDR1 SEHNR and CDR2 FQNEAQ come from the germline V gene (reference sequence). Trimming cost V 5 bases and J 3 bases; bases outside gene matches: 5. There are 14 residues in the CDR3. This CDR3 reads CASSPGGADTEAFF. The CDR3 nucleotides read TGTGCCAGCAGCCCAGGGGGCGCGGACACTGAAGCTTTCTTT.

The J gene is TRBJ2-3, the V gene TRBV25-1; 9 bases line up with TRBD1. The germline V gene encodes CDR1 MGHDK and CDR2 SYGVNS. This CDR3 has 15 residues. Trimming removed 2 bases from V and 4 bases from J; junction bases left unmatched: 4. The DNA for the CDR3 is TGTGCCAGCAGTGAAGGGACAGGGAGGGCAGATACGCAGTATTTT. This sequence encodes CASSEGTGRADTQYF.

The rearrangement links TRBV25-1 to TRBJ2-5; 7 bases agree with TRBD2. Unmatched junction bases numbered 17, after V lost 5 bases and J lost 5 bases. This CDR3 comprises 17 residues. Germline CDR1 and CDR2: MGHDK and SYGVNS. The CDR3 DNA reads as TGTGCCAGCAGTCAGGGAACTGCGGGAGCTAGGGCGGAGACCCAGTACTTC. Encoded protein: CASSQGTAGARAETQYF.

The rearrangement links TRBV7-9 to TRBJ2-3; TRBD1 agrees at 10 bases. Germline CDR1 SEHNR, CDR2 FQNEAQ (reference sequence). V shed 5 bases, J shed 3 bases, and the junction held 2 bases outside the gene matches. The CDR3 extends over 14 amino acids. The CDR3 loop reads CASSRTGGTDTQYF. Here the CDR3 DNA reads TGTGCCAGCAGCAGGACAGGGGGAACAGATACGCAGTATTTT.

V gene TRBV10-3 combines with J gene TRBJ1-4; weak D call: TRBD1 (6 bases). Germline CDR1 is ENHRY and CDR2 is SYGVKD. Trimming left V 4 bases short and J 7 bases short, with 13 bases between. The CDR3 totals 14 residues. The CDR3 region has the DNA TGTGCCATCAGTGCTGGACAGATGGGTGAAAAACTGTTTTTT. This sequence encodes CAISAGQMGEKLFF.

V usage is TRBV2 and J usage is TRBJ2-7; D uncertain. V dropped 7 bases and J dropped 0 bases, with 16 bases sitting between them. Germline-derived CDR1 and CDR2 are SNHLY and FYNNEI. There are 15 residues in the CDR3. For the CDR3, the DNA is TGTGCCAGCAAGGCCCAGACTCTAACCTCCTACGAGCAGTACTTC. Its protein product is CASKAQTLTSYEQYF.

The V and J genes are TRBV28 and TRBJ1-5; D gene ambiguous. CDR3 size: 15 residues. Trimming removed 2 bases at V and 1 base at J, with 9 bases between. Germline CDR1 reads MDHEN; CDR2 reads SYDVKM. CDR3 loop: CASSLRGPSNQPQHF. CDR3 DNA sequence: TGTGCCAGCAGTTTACGGGGTCCGAGCAATCAGCCCCAGCATTTT. The whole variable domain, filled in from reference TRBV28 and TRBJ1-5, reads DVKVTQSSRYLVKRTGEKVFLECVQDMDHENMFWYRQDPGLGLRLIYFSYDVKMKEKGDIPEGYSVSREKKERFSLILESASTNQTSMYLCASSLRGPSNQPQHFGDGTRLSIL.

The chain carries TRBV29-1 and TRBJ2-5; tentative D call: TRBD1 (6 bases). The germline V gene encodes CDR1 SQVTM and CDR2 ANQGSEA. The CDR3 has 12 amino acids. V lost 3 bases and J lost 7, with 12 bases in between. As DNA, the CDR3 is TGCAGCGTTGATATAATACAGGGGACCCAGTACTTC. Amino acid sequence: CSVDIIQGTQYF. The variable domain in full, completed from reference TRBV29-1 and TRBJ2-5, reads SAVISQKPSRDICQRGTSLTIQCQVDSQVTMMFWYRQQPGQSLTLIATANQGSEATYESGFVIDKFPISRPNLTFSTLTVSNMSPEDSSIYLCSVDIIQGTQYFGPGTRLLVL.

This clone was found once. The chain links TRBV28 to TRBJ2-3; D not resolved. V was cut by 6 bases and J by 4 bases, with 11 bases left in between. This CDR3 contains 13 residues. Germline V gene lookup returns CDR1 MDHEN and CDR2 SYDVKM. CDR3 region: CASSSGRADTQYF. DNA of the CDR3: TGTGCCAGCAGCTCCGGTCGGGCAGATACGCAGTATTTT.

V is TRBV11-2 and J is TRBJ2-5; 12 positions agree with TRBD2. The CDR3 spans 16 residues. CDR1 is SGHAT and CDR2 is FQNNGV in the germline V gene. V gave up 1 base and J gave up 5 bases; unmatched junction bases: 5. The CDR3 nucleotides are TGTGCCAGCAGCTTAGGTGCTAGCGGGAGGGGGGAGACCCAGTACTTC. It is translated as CASSLGASGRGETQYF.

This sequence joins TRBV30 and TRBJ2-2; D ambiguous. Trimming removed 0 bases from V and 3 bases from J, with 5 bases in between. There are 13 residues in the CDR3. Germline V gene data show CDR1 as GTSNPN and CDR2 as SVGIG (reference sequence). The CDR3 loop is CAWSVIYTGELFF. As DNA, the CDR3 is TGTGCCTGGAGTGTTATCTACACCGGGGAGCTGTTTTTT.

The chain carries TRBV6-5 and TRBJ1-2; D call uncertain. Trimming removed 3 bases from V and 8 bases from J, with 10 bases in between. This CDR3 has 12 amino acids. The V gene's germline CDR1 is MNHEY and CDR2 SVGAGI. The CDR3 nucleotides are TGTGCCAGCAGTTATGGGAGCTGGGGCTACACCTTC. This sequence encodes CASSYGSWGYTF.

A few counts support this clone. The genes are TRBV7-3 and TRBJ2-2, with 8 bases identical to TRBD2. CDR3 length: 16 amino acids. Germline V gene sequence: CDR1 SGHTA, CDR2 FQGTGA. Trimming took 2 bases from V and 4 from J; bases not matched to a gene: 6. This CDR3 reads CASSLLGLATTGELFF. The DNA for the CDR3 is TGTGCCAGCAGCTTATTAGGACTAGCTACCACCGGGGAGCTGTTTTTT.

The rearrangement links TRBV5-1 to TRBJ2-2; D not resolved. The germline CDR1 and CDR2 sequences are SGHRS and YFSETQ. CDR3 length: 13 amino acids. Trimming cost V 1 base and J 4 bases, with 5 bases left between them. The CDR3 loop reads CASSLKATGELFF. CDR3 coding DNA: TGCGCCAGCAGCTTGAAAGCCACCGGGGAGCTGTTTTTT.

The CDR3 DNA follows: TGCGCCAGCAGTTTGCGGGAGTATAGTGAGCAGTTCTTC. It codes for CASSLREYSEQFF. This sequence joins TRBV5-1 and TRBJ2-1; the match to TRBD2 covers 7 bases. There are 13 residues in the CDR3. CDR1 and CDR2 from the germline V gene are SGHRS and YFSETQ. Germline trimming cut 5 bases from V and 9 bases from J; bases unmatched to any gene: 8.

The chain has TRBV5-1 and TRBJ2-1; 12 bases are a match to TRBD2. This CDR3 spans 17 amino acids. Germline V CDR1 and CDR2: SGHRS, YFSETQ. The J segment lost 7 bases and the V segment lost 4 bases, leaving 12 bases of the junction unmatched. This CDR3 reads CASSPFSTSGRQNEQFF. CDR3 nucleotides: TGCGCCAGCAGCCCTTTTTCGACTAGCGGGAGACAAAATGAGCAGTTCTTC.

This clone was found many times. The chain couples TRBV5-5 to TRBJ1-1; TRBD1 might be the D (5 bases). The CDR3 runs to 11 residues. Germline V lookup: CDR1 SGHKS, CDR2 YYEKEE (reference sequence). The ends were cut back, 1 base at V and 11 bases at J, with 9 bases in the middle. CDR3 in amino acids: CASSLFRGAFF. CDR3 DNA: TGTGCCAGCAGCTTGTTTAGGGGCGCTTTCTTT.

The J gene is TRBJ1-2, the V gene TRBV14, with 9 nucleotides matching TRBD1. V lost 0 bases, J lost 2 bases, and 10 bases stayed unmatched. CDR3 length: 18 amino acids. CDR1 and CDR2 from the germline V gene are SGHDN and FVKESK. CDR3 coding DNA: TGTGCCAGCAGCCAAGATCGCTGGACAGGGGTCGGAAACTATGGCTACACCTTC. Its translation: CASSQDRWTGVGNYGYTF.

The chain joins TRBV7-6 to TRBJ2-2; no clear D gene. The germline V gene encodes CDR1 SGHVS and CDR2 FNYEAQ. V was cut by 5 bases and J by 3 bases, with 7 bases left in between. The CDR3 loop spans 13 amino acids. The CDR3 is CASSPRDTGELFF. Written as DNA, the CDR3 is TGTGCCAGCAGCCCGAGAGACACCGGGGAGCTGTTTTTT.

CDR3 sequence: CASSQFSGTYTDTQYF. The CDR3 DNA reads as TGTGCCAGCAGCCAATTCTCCGGGACTTACACAGATACGCAGTATTTT. The chain uses TRBV4-2 and TRBJ2-3; weak D call: TRBD2 (6 bases). Germline V gene data show CDR1 as LGHNA and CDR2 as YNFKEQ. CDR3 length: 16 amino acids. V lost 2 bases, J lost 2 bases, and 14 bases lay in between.

In its sample, this clone was seen once. The rearrangement joins TRBV11-2 to TRBJ2-5; D is possibly TRBD2 (6 bases). Trimming shortened V by 2 bases and J by 2 bases, and 9 bases separated the two germline ends. CDR3 length: 14 amino acids. Germline assignment: CDR1 SGHAT and CDR2 FQNNGV. The CDR3 nucleotides read TGTGCCAGCAGCTTAAGGCGGGGTCAAGAGACCCAGTACTTC. It specifies CASSLRRGQETQYF. Drawing the rest from reference TRBV11-2 and TRBJ2-5, the complete variable domain is EAGVAQSPRYKIIEKRQSVAFWCNPISGHATLYWYQQILGQGPKLLIQFQNNGVVDDSQLPKDRFSAERLKGVDSTLKIQPAKLEDSAVYLCASSLRRGQETQYFGPGTRLLVL.

V usage is TRBV7-9 and J usage is TRBJ2-7; D call uncertain. The CDR3 runs 14 residues. The germline CDR1 and CDR2 sequences are SEHNR and FQNEAQ (reference sequence). Trimming took off 5 bases at V and 0 bases at J, with 11 bases between the two ends. DNA of the CDR3: TGTGCCAGCAGCCCCCGTGTGAGCTCCTACGAGCAGTACTTC. Its protein is CASSPRVSSYEQYF.

The chain combines TRBV19 with TRBJ1-2, with 9 bases aligning to TRBD1. The CDR3 is 14 residues long. Trimming cost V 9 bases and J 1 base; bases outside gene matches: 6. Germline V gives CDR1 LNHDA, CDR2 SQIVND (reference sequence). The CDR3 DNA sequence: TGTGCCAGGAATACAGGGGGCGGTAACTATGGCTACACCTTC. Amino acid sequence: CARNTGGGNYGYTF.